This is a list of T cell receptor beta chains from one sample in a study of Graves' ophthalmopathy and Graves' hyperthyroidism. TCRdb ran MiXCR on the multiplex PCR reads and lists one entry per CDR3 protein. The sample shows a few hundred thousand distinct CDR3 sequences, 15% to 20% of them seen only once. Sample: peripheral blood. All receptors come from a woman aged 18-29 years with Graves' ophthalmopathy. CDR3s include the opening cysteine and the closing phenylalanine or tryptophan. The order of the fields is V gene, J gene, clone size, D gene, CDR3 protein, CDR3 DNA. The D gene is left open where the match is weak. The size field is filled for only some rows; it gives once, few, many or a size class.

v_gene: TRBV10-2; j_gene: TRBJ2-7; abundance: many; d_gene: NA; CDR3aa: CASESTDAYEQYF; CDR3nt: TGCGCCAGCGAAAGTACAGACGCCTACGAGCAGTACTTC
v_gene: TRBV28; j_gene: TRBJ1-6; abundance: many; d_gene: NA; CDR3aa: CASSLRGGGDYNSPLHF; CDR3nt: TGTGCCAGCAGCTTACGGGGCGGGGGGGACTATAATTCACCCCTCCACTTT
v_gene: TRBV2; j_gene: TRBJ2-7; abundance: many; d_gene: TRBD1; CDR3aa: CASTTKGQNYEQYF; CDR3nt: TGTGCCAGCACAACGAAGGGACAGAACTACGAGCAGTACTTC
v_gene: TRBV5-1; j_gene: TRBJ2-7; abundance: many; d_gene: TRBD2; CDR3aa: CASSLVPSGGVSSYEQYF; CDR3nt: TGCGCCAGCAGCTTGGTACCCAGCGGGGGGGTCTCATCCTACGAGCAGTACTTC
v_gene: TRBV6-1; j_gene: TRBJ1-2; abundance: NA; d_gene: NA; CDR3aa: CASSEIRGLGYTF; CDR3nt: TGTGCCAGCAGTGAGATTAGGGGTCTTGGCTACACCTTC
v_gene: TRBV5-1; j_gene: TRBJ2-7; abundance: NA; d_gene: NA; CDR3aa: CASSLVSGEEQYF; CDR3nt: TGCGCCAGCAGCTTGGTTAGCGGCGAGGAGCAGTACTTC
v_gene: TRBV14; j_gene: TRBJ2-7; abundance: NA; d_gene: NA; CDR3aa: CASSPGLIYEQYF; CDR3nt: TGTGCCAGCAGCCCCGGTCTTATTTACGAGCAGTACTTC
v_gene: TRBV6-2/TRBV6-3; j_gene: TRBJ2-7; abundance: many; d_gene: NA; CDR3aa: CASRNNRVQYF; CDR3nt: TGTGCCAGCAGGAACAATCGTGTGCAGTACTTC
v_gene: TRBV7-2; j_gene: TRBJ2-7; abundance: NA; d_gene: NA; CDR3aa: CASSGRGGNYEQYF; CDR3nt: TGTGCCAGCAGTGGCCGTGGGGGGAATTACGAGCAGTACTTC
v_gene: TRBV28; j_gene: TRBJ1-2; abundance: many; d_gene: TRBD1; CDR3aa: CASSLGQRAGYTF; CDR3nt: TGTGCCAGCAGTTTGGGACAGAGAGCCGGCTACACCTTC
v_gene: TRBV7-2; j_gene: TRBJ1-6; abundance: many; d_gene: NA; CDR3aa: CASSFRAPESPLHF; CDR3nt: TGTGCCAGCAGCTTCCGGGCCCCGGAGTCACCCCTCCACTTT
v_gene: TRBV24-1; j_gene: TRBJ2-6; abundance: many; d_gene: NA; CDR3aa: CATSDPAISGANVLTF; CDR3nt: TGTGCCACCAGTGACCCGGCAATCTCTGGGGCCAACGTCCTGACTTTC
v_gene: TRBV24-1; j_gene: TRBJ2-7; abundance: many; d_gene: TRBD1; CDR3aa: CATGTGAGYEQYF; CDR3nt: TGTGCCACCGGGACAGGGGCAGGCTACGAGCAGTACTTC
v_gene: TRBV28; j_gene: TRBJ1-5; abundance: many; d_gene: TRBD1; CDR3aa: CASSFIGGTGGQPQHF; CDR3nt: TGTGCCAGCAGTTTTATAGGGGGGACAGGGGGGCAGCCCCAGCATTTT
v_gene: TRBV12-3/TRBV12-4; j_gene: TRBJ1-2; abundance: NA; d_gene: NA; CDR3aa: CASTEGADNYGYTF; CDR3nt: TGTGCCAGCACCGAAGGGGCAGACAACTATGGCTACACCTTC
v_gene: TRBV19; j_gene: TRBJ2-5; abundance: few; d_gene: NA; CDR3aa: CASSMLQETQYF; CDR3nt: TGTGCCAGTAGCATGCTTCAAGAGACCCAGTACTTC
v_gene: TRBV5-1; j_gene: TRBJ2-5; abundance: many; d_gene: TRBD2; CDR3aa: CASNVLAGAETQYF; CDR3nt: TGCGCCAGCAATGTTCTAGCGGGAGCTGAGACCCAGTACTTC
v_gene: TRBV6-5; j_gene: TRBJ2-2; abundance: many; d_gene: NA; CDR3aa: CASSYGPVDTGELFF; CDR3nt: TGTGCCAGCAGTTACGGGCCGGTAGACACCGGGGAGCTGTTTTTT
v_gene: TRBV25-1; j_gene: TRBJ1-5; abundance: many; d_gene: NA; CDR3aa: CASSELDIAGQPQHF; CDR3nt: TGTGCCAGCAGTGAATTAGACATAGCTGGGCAGCCCCAGCATTTT
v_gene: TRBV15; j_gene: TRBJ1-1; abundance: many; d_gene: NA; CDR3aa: CATSRLGGQLEAFF; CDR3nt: TGTGCCACCAGCCGACTGGGAGGACAGCTTGAAGCTTTCTTT
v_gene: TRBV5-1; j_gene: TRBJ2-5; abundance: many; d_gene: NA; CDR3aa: CASSLGMTTSVWETQYF; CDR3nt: TGCGCCAGCAGCTTGGGCATGACTACTTCCGTGTGGGAGACCCAGTACTTC
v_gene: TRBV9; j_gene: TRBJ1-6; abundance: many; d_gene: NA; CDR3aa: CASSGRDTYNSPLHF; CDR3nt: TGTGCCAGCAGCGGCCGGGACACTTATAATTCACCCCTCCACTTT
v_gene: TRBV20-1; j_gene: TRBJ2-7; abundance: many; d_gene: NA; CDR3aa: CRPLPLARSYEQYF; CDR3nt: TGCAGGCCTTTACCTCTAGCGCGATCCTACGAGCAGTACTTC
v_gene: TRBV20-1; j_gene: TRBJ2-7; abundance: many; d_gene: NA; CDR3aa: CSAPGGHEQYF; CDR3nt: TGCAGTGCTCCCGGCGGTCACGAGCAGTACTTC
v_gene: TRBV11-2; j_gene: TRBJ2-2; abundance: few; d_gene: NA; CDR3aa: CASSTVGGWNTGELFF; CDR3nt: TGTGCCAGCAGCACAGTGGGGGGCTGGAACACCGGGGAGCTGTTTTTT
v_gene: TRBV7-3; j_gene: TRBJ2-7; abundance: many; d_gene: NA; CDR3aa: CASSPGGGVFYEQYF; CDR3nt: TGTGCCAGCAGCCCCGGAGGTGGAGTGTTCTACGAGCAGTACTTC
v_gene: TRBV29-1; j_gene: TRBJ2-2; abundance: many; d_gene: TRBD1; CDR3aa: CSAGTDNTYTGELFF; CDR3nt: TGCAGCGCCGGGACAGACAATACGTACACCGGGGAGCTGTTTTTT
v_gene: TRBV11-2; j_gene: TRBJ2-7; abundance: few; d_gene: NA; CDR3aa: CASSLVGQAVPYEQYF; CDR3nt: TGTGCCAGCAGCTTGGTGGGGCAGGCAGTCCCCTACGAGCAGTACTTC
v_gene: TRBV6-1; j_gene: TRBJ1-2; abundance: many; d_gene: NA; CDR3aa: CASSYDGYTF; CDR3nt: TGTGCCAGCAGTTATGACGGCTACACCTTC
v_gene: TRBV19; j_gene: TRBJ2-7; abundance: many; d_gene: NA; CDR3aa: CASSILEGASYEQYF; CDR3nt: TGTGCCAGTAGCATCCTTGAGGGCGCCTCCTACGAGCAGTACTTC
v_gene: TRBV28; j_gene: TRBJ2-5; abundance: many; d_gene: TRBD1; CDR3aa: CASSWDTGGFGTQYF; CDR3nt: TGTGCCAGCAGCTGGGACACAGGGGGCTTCGGGACCCAGTACTTC
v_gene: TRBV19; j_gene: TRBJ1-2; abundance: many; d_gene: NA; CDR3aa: CASSPLGEGRYYGYTF; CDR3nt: TGTGCCAGTAGCCCCCTGGGAGAGGGACGTTACTATGGCTACACCTTC
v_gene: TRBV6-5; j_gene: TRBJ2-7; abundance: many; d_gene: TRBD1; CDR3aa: CASSSQDRSTYEQYF; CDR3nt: TGTGCCAGCAGTAGCCAGGACAGGTCAACCTACGAGCAGTACTTC
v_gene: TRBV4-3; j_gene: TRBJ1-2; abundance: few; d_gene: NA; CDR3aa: CASSQDWGGFDYGYTF; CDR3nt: TGCGCCAGCAGCCAAGATTGGGGGGGGTTCGACTATGGCTACACCTTC
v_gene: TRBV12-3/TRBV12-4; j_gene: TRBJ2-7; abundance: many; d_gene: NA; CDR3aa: CASSFDHSYEQYF; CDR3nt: TGTGCCAGCAGTTTTGACCACTCCTACGAGCAGTACTTC
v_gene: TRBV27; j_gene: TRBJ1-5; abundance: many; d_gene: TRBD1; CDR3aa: CASAGQGGSVSQPQHF; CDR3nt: TGTGCCAGCGCGGGACAGGGCGGGAGCGTAAGTCAGCCCCAGCATTTT
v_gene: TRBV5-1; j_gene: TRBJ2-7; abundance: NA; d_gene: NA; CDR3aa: CASSGGDGLTYEQYF; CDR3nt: TGCGCCAGCAGCGGGGGTGATGGGCTCACCTACGAGCAGTACTTC
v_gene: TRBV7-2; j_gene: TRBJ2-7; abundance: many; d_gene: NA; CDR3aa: CASSLFSGRYEQYF; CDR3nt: TGTGCCAGCAGCTTGTTTTCGGGCCGGTACGAGCAGTACTTC
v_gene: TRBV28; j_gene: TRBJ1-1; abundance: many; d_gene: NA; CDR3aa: CAARGGNTEAFF; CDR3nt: TGTGCCGCCCGGGGGGGGAACACTGAAGCTTTCTTT
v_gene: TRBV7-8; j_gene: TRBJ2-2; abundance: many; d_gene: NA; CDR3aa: CASSLVGARTGELFF; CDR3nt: TGTGCCAGCAGCTTAGTAGGGGCACGCACCGGGGAGCTGTTTTTT
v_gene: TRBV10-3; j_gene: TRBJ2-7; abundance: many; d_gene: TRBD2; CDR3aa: CAISDPDGGNEQYF; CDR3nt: TGTGCCATCAGTGACCCGGACGGGGGGAACGAGCAGTACTTC
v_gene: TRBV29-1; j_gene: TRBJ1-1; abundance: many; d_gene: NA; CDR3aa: CSVEDRGGTALNTEAFF; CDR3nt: TGCAGCGTTGAAGATAGAGGAGGTACAGCCTTGAACACTGAAGCTTTCTTT
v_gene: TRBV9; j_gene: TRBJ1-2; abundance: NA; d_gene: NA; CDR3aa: CASSVGGSLNF; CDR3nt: TGTGCCAGCAGCGTAGGTGGCAGCCTCAACTTC
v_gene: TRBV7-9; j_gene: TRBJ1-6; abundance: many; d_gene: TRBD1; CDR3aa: CASSSRQGALNSPLHF; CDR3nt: TGTGCCAGCAGCTCGCGGCAGGGGGCTCTTAATTCACCCCTCCACTTT
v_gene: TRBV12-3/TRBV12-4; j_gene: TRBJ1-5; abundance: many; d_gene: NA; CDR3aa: CASSLGQGGQPQHF; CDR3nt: TGTGCCAGCAGTTTAGGGCAGGGAGGACAGCCCCAGCATTTT